This entry concerns a single TCR beta chain. This sample stems from a study of OX40 agonist ivuxolimab in advanced cancers. Study summary: Three patients, one with hepatocellular carcinoma and two with cutaneous melanoma, responded partially.

Autoimmune disease history or systemic immunosuppression was exclusionary. The data were produced by immunoSEQ multiplex PCR, yet TCRdb's version contains in-frame clones alone and is incomplete. The sample consists of fewer than 45,000 clones, over 60% of them appearing once. The V and J ends lost 2 bases and 4 bases, in that order; junction bases with no gene match: 15. This CDR3 region has 20 residues. In germline, CDR1 is MNHNS, CDR2 SASEGT. The specimen was CD4+ or CD8+ T cells sorted from blood, collected in a trial of the OX40 agonist ivuxolimab. This sequence was found in an adult with an advanced solid tumor such as melanoma, head and neck, liver or kidney cancer. The chain is built from TRBV6-1 and TRBJ2-6, with 9 bases fitting TRBD1. CDR3 sequence: CASSEQGQGWSQRGANVLTF. Written as DNA, the CDR3 is TGTGCCAGCAGTGAACAGGGACAGGGATGGAGTCAGAGAGGGGCCAACGTCCTGACTTTC.